These 22 T cell receptor beta chains originate from one sample sequenced in a study of blood T cells in healthy people across ages. A second PCR, run for about 7 to 11 cycles, used a sample-barcoded 5' primer plus a J-beta primer mix. TCRdb re-derived calls from the 5' RACE reads in MiXCR, one entry per CDR3 protein. This sample has about 400,000 distinct CDR3 sequences; approximately 52% occur once, and the top ten carry 51%. Specimen: blood. These receptors all come from a man aged 55 to 70 in good health.

The chain links TRBV7-2 to TRBJ2-5; TRBD2 agrees at 7 bases. J was trimmed by 5 bases and V by 5 bases; bases with no gene match: 5. The CDR3 has 13 residues. The germline CDR1 and CDR2 sequences are SGHTA and FQGNSA. Here the CDR3 reads CASSRRGGETQYF. The CDR3, as DNA: TGTGCCAGCAGCAGACGGGGAGGGGAGACCCAGTACTTC.

There are a few counts of this clonotype. The chain uses TRBV25-1 and TRBJ2-5; a weak D match, TRBD1 (5 bases). Trimming removed 6 bases from V and 3 bases from J, with 26 bases in between. The germline V gene has CDR1 MGHDK and CDR2 SYGVNS. CDR3 length: 18 residues. CDR3 loop: CASSEPSGTGGFEETQYF. The CDR3 DNA reads as TGTGCCAGCAGCGAACCGTCAGGAACAGGTGGATTCGAAGAGACCCAGTACTTC.

The chain combines TRBV7-2 with TRBJ2-7; TRBD2 matches 9 bases. Germline CDR1 is SGHTA and CDR2 is FQGNSA. The trim removed 1 base at V and 2 bases at J, leaving 6 bases unmatched. This CDR3 has 16 amino acids. CDR3 coding DNA: TGTGCCAGCAGCTTAGAGCCAGCGGGGGGCCCCTACGAGCAGTACTTC. Amino acid sequence: CASSLEPAGGPYEQYF.

This clonotype has ten or more counts. The V call is TRBV20-1, the J call TRBJ2-5, with TRBD2 matching over 9 bases. CDR1 and CDR2 (germline): DFQATT, SNEGSKA (reference sequence). V lost 4 bases to trimming and J lost 4 bases; unmatched junction nucleotides: 10. This CDR3 has 15 amino acids. The CDR3 DNA reads as TGCAGTGCTATTCCAACGCGGGGGGGGCGAGAGACCCAGTACTTC. It codes for CSAIPTRGGRETQYF.

This clonotype showed up just once. One end of the junction is discordant with germline, which a read error may explain. The rearrangement links TRBV5-4 to TRBJ2-1, with 8 bases that match TRBD2. The CDR3 consists of 15 residues. CDR1 and CDR2 from the germline V gene are SGHNT and YYREEE (reference sequence). DNA for the CDR3: TGTGCCAGCAGCACCACAGCGGGAGCGTACAGTGAGCAGTTCTTC. This gives the protein CASSTTAGAYSEQFF.

This clonotype has a handful of counts. In DNA form, the CDR3 reads TGTGCCAGCAGCCCTAGTTCCTCTGGGGCCAACGTCCTGACTTTC. This gives the protein CASSPSSSGANVLTF. The chain employs TRBV11-3 and TRBJ2-6; no clear D gene. The CDR3 consists of 15 residues. Germline V CDR1 and CDR2: SGHNT, YENEEA. V shed 5 bases and J shed 0 bases, with 8 bases lying between them. The whole variable domain, remainder taken from reference TRBV11-3 and TRBJ2-6, is EAGVVQSPRYKIIEKKQPVAFWCNPISGHNTLYWYLQNLGQGPELLIRYENEEAVDDSQLPKDRFSAERLKGVDSTLKIQPAELGDSAVYLCASSPSSSGANVLTFGAGSRLTVL.

CDR3 region: CASSLGLYGKNTGELFF. CDR3 DNA: TGCGCCAGCAGCTTGGGTTTGTACGGAAAGAACACCGGGGAGCTGTTTTTT. The chain links TRBV5-1 to TRBJ2-2; D gene unclear. This CDR3 contains 17 residues. V gave up 0 bases and J gave up 1 base, with 13 bases separating them. The germline CDR1 and CDR2 sequences are SGHRS and YFSETQ.

In the case of this clonotype: One end of the junction is discordant with germline, which a read error may explain. V gene TRBV5-5 combines with J gene TRBJ1-6; 7 nucleotides agree with TRBD1. Germline V gene lookup returns CDR1 SGHKS and CDR2 YYEKEE (reference sequence). This CDR3 region has 15 residues. Here the CDR3 reads CASSLEGTANSPLHF. The CDR3 DNA sequence: TGTGCCAGCAGCTTGGAAGGGACAGCTAATTCGCCCCTCCACTTT.

This clonotype has at least ten counts. The chain recombines TRBV24-1 with TRBJ2-5, with 7 bases identical to TRBD1. Trimming at V came to 3 bases and at J to 6 bases, leaving 15 bases not matched to a gene. This CDR3 has 17 residues. The germline gives CDR1 KGHDR, CDR2 SFDVKD. CDR3 coding DNA: TGTGCCACCAGTGATCAGGCCACCGGGACAGAGAGGCAGACCCAGTACTTC. Encoded protein: CATSDQATGTERQTQYF.

The J gene is TRBJ2-3, the V gene TRBV4-1; 8 nucleotides match TRBD2. This CDR3 has 16 amino acids. V dropped 1 base and J dropped 2; count of bases not matched to a gene: 5. Germline V gene data show CDR1 as MGHRA and CDR2 as YSYEKL. The CDR3 coding sequence is TGCGCCAGCAGCCAAGTCCCTAGCGGGCTCACAGATACGCAGTATTTT. This gives the protein CASSQVPSGLTDTQYF.

At least ten counts were recorded for this clonotype. The rearrangement links TRBV7-9 to TRBJ2-3, with D maybe TRBD1 (6 bases). The CDR3 has 15 amino acids. The germline V and J ends were trimmed by 1 base and 4 bases, with 12 bases remaining between them. The germline V gene encodes CDR1 SEHNR and CDR2 FQNEAQ (reference sequence). The DNA of the CDR3 is TGTGCCAGCAGCTTAGGAGGGGGAGAGGCAGATACGCAGTATTTT. Protein sequence: CASSLGGGEADTQYF.

The J gene is TRBJ2-4, the V gene TRBV7-2, with D uncertain. The assigned J gene may be wrong: the sequence end matches TRBJ2-7 better. Germline V lookup: CDR1 SGHTA, CDR2 FQGNSA. The CDR3 length is 13 residues. The CDR3 DNA is TGTGCCAGCAGTGCCGGAGCCTCCTACGAGCAGTACTTC. Amino acids: CASSAGASYEQYF.

This clonotype was seen only once. The rearrangement uses TRBV20-1 and TRBJ2-1; perhaps TRBD2 as D (5 bases). The germline V gene has CDR1 DFQATT and CDR2 SNEGSKA (reference sequence). CDR3 length: 11 residues. In nucleotides, the CDR3 is TGCTGGGAGCCAGACAACAATGAGCAGTTCTTC. Its protein product is CWEPDNNEQFF.

The rearrangement links TRBV6-2 or TRBV6-3 to TRBJ2-1; D may be TRBD2 (5 bases). The CDR3 is 14 amino acids. Germline assignment: CDR1 MNHEY and CDR2 SVGEGT. Trimming cost V 6 bases and J 10 bases, with 19 bases left between them. Written as DNA, the CDR3 is TGTGCCAGCAGACACCAAGGACGAGCTAGCGAGCAGTTCTTC. This encodes CASRHQGRASEQFF.

The J gene is TRBJ2-6, the V gene TRBV20-1, with D unresolved. Trimming cost V 4 bases and J 5 bases, with 18 bases left between them. The length of the CDR3 is 16 residues. Per germline, CDR1 DFQATT and CDR2 SNEGSKA (reference sequence). In DNA, the CDR3 is TGCAGTGCTAAGGAGCGAGGACGAGAATGGGCCAACGTCCTGACTTTC. The encoded protein is CSAKERGREWANVLTF.

V and J are TRBV7-3 and TRBJ2-1; 12 bases line up with TRBD2. V lost 5 bases, J lost 8 bases, and 7 bases stayed unmatched. There are 15 residues in the CDR3. Per the germline V gene, CDR1 is SGHTA and CDR2 is FQGTGA. The CDR3 region has the DNA TGTGCCAGCAGCCCACGACTAGCGGGAGTGTATGAGCAGTTCTTC. It encodes CASSPRLAGVYEQFF.

This clonotype was detected many times. The chain is built from TRBV12-5 and TRBJ2-7; TRBD2 matches at 9 bases. CDR1 and CDR2 (germline): LGHNT, FRNRAP. This CDR3 contains 15 residues. Losses at the gene ends were 5 bases for V and 5 bases for J; bases not matched to a gene: 10. CDR3: CASGVSGGTFDEQYF. As DNA, the CDR3 is TGTGCTAGTGGTGTGAGCGGGGGGACCTTCGACGAGCAGTACTTC.

V usage is TRBV28 and J usage is TRBJ2-7; the match to TRBD2 covers 7 bases. V lost 2 bases and J lost 0; bases outside the gene matches: 7. This CDR3 contains 16 residues. CDR1 and CDR2 (germline): MDHEN, SYDVKM. The CDR3 DNA is TGTGCCAGCAGTTTAGGACTCGGCGGGGGCTCCTACGAGCAGTACTTC. Translation: CASSLGLGGGSYEQYF.

The rearrangement uses TRBV29-1 and TRBJ2-3; a possible D gene is TRBD2 (6 bases). Per germline, CDR1 SQVTM and CDR2 ANQGSEA. The CDR3 consists of 14 residues. V lost 3 bases and J 2 bases, leaving 12 bases between the germline ends. The CDR3 DNA reads TGCAGCGTTGATGCGGGGCGCTACACAGATACGCAGTATTTT. Translating gives CSVDAGRYTDTQYF.

This chain links TRBV7-2 with TRBJ1-1; 11 bases map to TRBD1. Trimming cost V 5 bases and J 8 bases; bases outside gene matches: 10. This CDR3 is built from 15 residues. CDR1 and CDR2 from the germline V gene are SGHTA and FQGNSA. This CDR3 is CASSPPGTGGSEAFF. CDR3 DNA: TGTGCCAGCAGCCCCCCCGGGACAGGGGGTTCGGAAGCTTTCTTT.

The rearrangement uses TRBV10-3 and TRBJ2-7; 9 positions match TRBD2. The CDR3 has 16 residues. V shed 6 bases, J shed 4 bases, and the junction held 13 bases outside the gene matches. CDR1 and CDR2 (germline): ENHRY, SYGVKD. CDR3 sequence reads: CAISPLGGGGVYEQYF. DNA for the CDR3: TGTGCCATCAGCCCCTTGGGGGGCGGGGGGGTTTACGAGCAGTACTTC.

Remarks on this clonotype: Germline is not matched at one junction end, which may reflect a read error. The gene calls are TRBV7-2 and TRBJ2-7, with a weak D call TRBD2 (6 bases). The CDR3 sequence is 13 residues long. Germline V gene sequence: CDR1 SGHTA, CDR2 FQGNSA. CDR3 region: CACSSETSNEQYF. DNA of the CDR3: TGTGCCTGCAGCTCCGAAACTAGCAACGAGCAGTACTTC.